The T cell receptor beta chain under discussion was sequenced for a study of T cell repertoires in cytomegalovirus infection. Study at large: Researchers turned to recently identified HLA-C-restricted CMV epitopes as well as well-studied HLA-B-restricted ones. TCR beta signatures that were public indicated CMV infection and matching HLA type. General study results and limits: Cumulative public TCR beta family frequency identified carriers of CMV plus the relevant HLA.

Details on this clonotype: The antigen remains unidentified.

The germline gives CDR1 MGHRA, CDR2 YSYEKL. This CDR3 region has 17 residues. The V end was cut by 1 base, the J end by 2 bases, with 18 bases between. Using its own MiXCR run on the reads, TCRdb lists one record per CDR3 protein. The sample has about 900,000 distinct CDR3 sequences, roughly 30% seen once. This clonotype originated in a human donor in good health (CMV status not recorded). Some clones in this sample may be carry-over from other donors' samples. This rearrangement joins TRBV4-1 to TRBJ2-7; D might be TRBD1 or TRBD2, each matching 5 bases. The sample was cultured CD8+ T cells from PBMCs, taken from culture after CMV antigen stimulation. The CDR3, as DNA: TGCGCCAGCAGCCAAGTCGGGACGGTGGACACTCCCTACGAGCAGTACTTC. It yields the protein CASSQVGTVDTPYEQYF.